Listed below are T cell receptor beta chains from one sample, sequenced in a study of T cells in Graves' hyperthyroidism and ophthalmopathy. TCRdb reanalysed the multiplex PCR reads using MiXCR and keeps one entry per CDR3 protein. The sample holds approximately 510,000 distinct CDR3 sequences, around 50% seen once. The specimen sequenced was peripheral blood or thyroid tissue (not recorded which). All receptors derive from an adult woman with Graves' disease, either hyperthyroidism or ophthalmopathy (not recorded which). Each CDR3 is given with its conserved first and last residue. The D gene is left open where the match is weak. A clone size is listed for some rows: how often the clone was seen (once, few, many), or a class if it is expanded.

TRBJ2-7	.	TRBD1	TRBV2	CASTYLYSGTGCCEQYF	TGTGCCAGCACCTACTTATACTCCGGGACAGGGTGCTGCGAGCAGTACTTC
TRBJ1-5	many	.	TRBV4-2	CASSQGTLDQPQHF	TGTGCCAGCAGCCAAGGGACACTTGATCAGCCCCAGCATTTT
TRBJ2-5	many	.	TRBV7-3	CASSFTSGETQYF	TGTGCCAGCAGCTTCACCAGTGGGGAGACCCAGTACTTC
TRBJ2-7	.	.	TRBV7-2	CASSEDPDLYEQYF	TGTGCCAGCAGTGAAGATCCGGACCTCTACGAGCAGTACTTC
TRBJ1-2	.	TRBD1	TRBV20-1	CSARRRDRRGYTF	TGCAGTGCCAGAAGGAGGGACAGGCGCGGCTACACCTTC
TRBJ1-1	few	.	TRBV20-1	CSARRGGRNTEAFF	TGCAGTGCACGCCGAGGGGGTCGGAACACTGAAGCTTTCTTT
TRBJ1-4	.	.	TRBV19	CASSIFRTPTNEKLFF	TGTGCCAGTAGTATTTTCCGGACGCCAACTAATGAAAAACTGTTTTTT
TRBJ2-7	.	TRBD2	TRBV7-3	CASRLGLAGGRYF	TGTGCCAGCAGATTGGGACTAGCGGGAGGGCGGTACTTC
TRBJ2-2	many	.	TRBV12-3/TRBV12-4	CASNTLTGTGELFF	TGTGCCAGCAATACCTTGACTGGCACCGGGGAGCTGTTTTTT
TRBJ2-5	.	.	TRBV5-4	CASSFDRLLVRQETQYF	TGTGCCAGCAGCTTTGATCGGCTTCTAGTTCGACAAGAGACCCAGTACTTC
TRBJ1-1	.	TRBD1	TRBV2	CASSYDTGTGVEAFF	TGTGCCAGCAGTTACGATACCGGGACAGGCGTTGAAGCTTTCTTT
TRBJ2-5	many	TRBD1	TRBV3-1	CASSLRGRGVRETQYF	TGTGCCAGCAGCCTAAGGGGGCGAGGGGTACGGGAGACCCAGTACTTC
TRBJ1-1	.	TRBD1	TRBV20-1	CSAKSGTGGRDSTEAFF	TGCAGTGCAAAATCCGGGACAGGGGGCCGGGATAGCACTGAAGCTTTCTTT
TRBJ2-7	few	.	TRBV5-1	CASSFATSYEQYF	TGCGCCAGCAGCTTCGCTACCTCCTACGAGCAGTACTTC
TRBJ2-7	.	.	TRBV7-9	CASSLAPMVEQYF	TGTGCCAGCAGCTTAGCGCCTATGGTCGAGCAGTACTTC
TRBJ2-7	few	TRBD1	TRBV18	CASSQGTVYEQYF	TGTGCCAGCTCACAGGGGACAGTCTACGAGCAGTACTTC
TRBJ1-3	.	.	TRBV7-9	CASGRSTFGNTIYF	TGTGCCAGCGGCAGGTCCACCTTTGGAAACACCATATATTTT
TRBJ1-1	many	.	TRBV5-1	CASSRDPTNMNTEAFF	TGCGCCAGCAGCCGGGACCCAACAAACATGAACACTGAAGCTTTCTTT
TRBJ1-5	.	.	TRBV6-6	CASRQTRGPYNNQPQHF	TGTGCCAGCAGGCAGACTCGTGGACCTTATAACAATCAGCCCCAGCATTTT
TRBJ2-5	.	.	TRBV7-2	CASSLMGETQYF	TGTGCCAGCAGCTTGATGGGCGAGACCCAGTACTTC
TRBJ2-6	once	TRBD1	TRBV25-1	CASSESPGQGATGANVLTF	TGTGCCAGCAGTGAATCCCCGGGACAGGGGGCGACTGGGGCCAACGTCCTGACTTTC
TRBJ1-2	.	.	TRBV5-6	CASSFGGPRDGYTF	TGTGCCAGCAGCTTCGGGGGGCCCAGGGATGGCTACACCTTC
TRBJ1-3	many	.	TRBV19	CASSTRQDLFAGNTIYF	TGTGCCAGTAGTACCCGACAGGATCTATTTGCTGGAAACACCATATATTTT
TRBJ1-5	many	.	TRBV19	CASSIGSGSNQPQHF	TGTGCCAGTAGTATAGGTTCAGGGAGCAATCAGCCCCAGCATTTT
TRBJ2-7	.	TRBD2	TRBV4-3	CASSPGTSGGVARAQYF	TGCGCCAGCAGCCCAGGGACTAGCGGAGGGGTTGCCCGGGCGCAGTACTTC
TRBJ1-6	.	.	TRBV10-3	CATRSSSSWNSPLHF	TGTGCCACACGGAGCTCGAGCTCCTGGAATTCACCCCTCCACTTT
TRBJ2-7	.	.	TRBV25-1	CASRKTGPQYF	TGTGCCAGCAGGAAAACAGGCCCGCAGTACTTC
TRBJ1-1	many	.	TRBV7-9	CASSLVLGFPEAFF	TGTGCCAGCAGCTTAGTATTGGGTTTCCCTGAAGCTTTCTTT
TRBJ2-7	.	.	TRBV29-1	CSALPGSHEQYF	TGCAGCGCCCTACCGGGCTCCCACGAGCAGTACTTC
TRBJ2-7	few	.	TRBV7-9	CASSQTSSYEQYF	TGTGCCAGCAGCCAGACTAGCTCCTACGAGCAGTACTTC
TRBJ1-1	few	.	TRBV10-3	CANSKQGDTEAFF	TGTGCCAACTCTAAACAGGGAGACACTGAAGCTTTCTTT
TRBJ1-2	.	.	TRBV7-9	CASSTYRTDYGYTF	TGTGCCAGCAGCACGTACCGGACAGACTATGGCTACACCTTC